One and the same sample provided the 3 T cell receptor beta chains below, sequenced in a study of T cell responses to AZD1222 COVID-19 vaccine. This table comes from immunoSEQ multiplex PCR, and its TCRdb copy is limited to in-frame clones, with some not included. The repertoire includes 69,000 or so clones, approximately 90% of them detected once, and approximately 5% sits in the top ten. The source material was peripheral blood, sampled 28 days after the second dose of the MenACWY control vaccine. These receptors originate from an adult who received the MenACWY meningococcal vaccine as a control.

This chain connects TRBV27 to TRBJ1-1, with D maybe TRBD1 (6 bases). Trimming shortened V by 5 bases and J by 0 bases, and 13 bases separated the two germline ends. The CDR3 runs 15 residues. Germline-derived CDR1 and CDR2 are MNHEY and SMNVEV (reference sequence). The CDR3 here is CASSIHRDLNTEAFF. The CDR3 DNA sequence: TGTGCCAGCAGTATTCACAGGGATTTGAACACTGAAGCTTTCTTT.

The table lists this clone with a few counts. Other DNA sequences within the sample encode an identical CDR3. This chain joins TRBV7-9 and TRBJ1-3; D gene ambiguous. Between the trimmed V and J ends, which lost 4 bases and 2 bases, there was a span of 6 bases. Germline-derived CDR1 and CDR2 are SEHNR and FQNEAQ (reference sequence). The CDR3 totals 13 residues. The CDR3 here is CASSSSAGNTIYF. The CDR3 DNA reads TGTGCCAGCAGCTCCAGCGCTGGAAACACCATATATTTT.

V gene TRBV5-1 combines with J gene TRBJ1-6; D unclear. CDR1 SGHRS and CDR2 YFSETQ come from the germline V gene. The CDR3 consists of 15 residues. V lost 4 bases and J 6 bases, leaving 14 bases between the germline ends. The CDR3 DNA follows: TGCGCCAGCAGCCCGGGCGGGGAGGGTAATTCACCCCTCCACTTT. Its translation is CASSPGGEGNSPLHF.